The rows below give T cell receptor beta chains drawn from one sample of a study of blood T cell repertoires in COVID-19. Profiled with immunoSEQ multiplex PCR; TCRdb holds only in-frame clones, not every one. The table has approximately 190,000 clones, 87% seen once. Sample: peripheral blood. Source of these receptors: a man between 60 and 75 years old with active or convalescent COVID-19. The conserved cysteine and the conserved F or W are not part of the CDR3 here.

13	TRBV4-2	TRBJ2-5	ASSLFDSGEETQY
11	TRBV3-1/TRBV3-2	TRBJ2-7	ASSQERGTGVY
14	TRBV7-8	TRBJ2-5	ASSLAPSGGQETQY
14	TRBV24-1	TRBJ2-1	ATSPEGTFSYNEQF
13	TRBV7-2	TRBJ2-3	ASSLVGAHTDTQY
14	TRBV29-1	TRBJ1-1	SVEDTGGGRDTEAF
11	TRBV19	TRBJ1-2	ASSFRANYGYT
15	TRBV1	TRBJ2-3	TSSQRGGTGGPDTQY
13	TRBV21-1	TRBJ2-7	ASTLGLPIGYEQY
14	TRBV11-2	TRBJ2-5	ASSLGDRGTAETQY
14	TRBV7-8	TRBJ1-3	ASSPQGRHSGNTIY
15	TRBV5-6	TRBJ1-2	ASSSTLEQGGNYGYT
13	TRBV19	TRBJ2-7	ASSIRRDRTYEQY
14	TRBV18	TRBJ1-3	ASSPRDSYSGNTIY
11	TRBV5-1	TRBJ1-5	ASSLTGGQPQH
15	TRBV15	TRBJ2-3	ATSRDTAGGRTDTQY
14	TRBV19	TRBJ1-4	ASSSDRPVNNEKLF
15	TRBV3-1/TRBV3-2	TRBJ1-1	ASSQVRTGGRNTEAF
11	TRBV11-1	TRBJ2-1	ASSKDRDNEQF
11	TRBV12-3/TRBV12-4	TRBJ2-1	ASSLQGRNEQF
12	TRBV30	TRBJ2-7	AWSGRGGGYEQY
13	TRBV9	TRBJ2-1	ASSPFGGISDEQF
11	TRBV27	TRBJ1-2	ASSATVSYGYT
12	TRBV19	TRBJ1-1	ASSTRPGDTEAF
14	TRBV7-2	TRBJ2-3	ASSLTLTGGTDTQY
11	TRBV29-1	TRBJ1-1	SVGVGGNTEAF
11	TRBV2	TRBJ1-1	ASGDRVNTEAF
12	TRBV2	TRBJ1-5	ASSEARVDQPQH
14	TRBV23-1	TRBJ2-7	ASTHLTGQGSHEQY
14	TRBV5-3	TRBJ2-3	ARRPPRGGAGDTQY
11	TRBV5-1	TRBJ2-1	ASSLGLNNEQF
11	TRBV6-5	TRBJ1-1	ASSYTQNTEAF
16	TRBV11-2	TRBJ2-7	ASSITTSGGRSSYEQY
12	TRBV30	TRBJ2-7	AWSVHSGRNEQY
12	TRBV2	TRBJ1-5	ASGGSNGHQPQH
13	TRBV11-3	TRBJ2-1	ASSSGQGTYNEQF
14	TRBV3-1/TRBV3-2	TRBJ2-7	ASSHGLAGGPYEQY
11	TRBV5-1	TRBJ1-1	ASSSAGGTEAF
13	TRBV7-9	TRBJ1-2	ASSPSGTGVYGYT
12	TRBV5-1	TRBJ2-2	ASSYRGGTGELF
14	TRBV11-2	TRBJ1-6	ASSPTTGGDNSPLH
12	TRBV3-1/TRBV3-2	TRBJ1-4	AAPPVEGGEKLF
12	TRBV5-5	TRBJ2-1	ASSPSEGYNEQF
12	TRBV3-1/TRBV3-2	TRBJ1-6	ASSQGGGNSPLH
15	TRBV3-1/TRBV3-2	TRBJ2-5	ASSPQEGRGGQETQY
14	TRBV18	TRBJ2-3	ASSPQGGGRTDTQY
13	TRBV27	TRBJ2-2	ASSSGLAGTGELF
15	TRBV5-6	TRBJ2-7	ASSVGLAGNLFYEQY
12	TRBV19	TRBJ2-3	ASTRGWGTDTQY
15	TRBV11-2	TRBJ2-1	ASSLVASGVTYNEQF
12	TRBV3-1/TRBV3-2	TRBJ1-3	ASSQEQGGNTIY
14	TRBV5-1	TRBJ2-3	ASSFGGLYSTDTQY
12	TRBV2	TRBJ1-5	ASSRGQGRQPQH
12	TRBV5-5	TRBJ1-1	ASSLEGTGVEAF
14	TRBV6-6	TRBJ2-5	ASRPGLAGGQETQY